A selection of T cell receptor beta chains follows, all from one sample in a study of metastatic and nonmetastatic thyroid tumors. Using MiXCR, TCRdb reanalyzed the PCR reads. This sample has 30,000 to 40,000 clones, with roughly 27% found just once. The sequenced sample consisted of blood. The receptors derive from a female donor with papillary thyroid cancer or a benign thyroid nodule (not recorded which). Some clones in this sample may be carry-over from other donors' samples. Both conserved end residues are part of each CDR3. D genes are given only for firm matches. The size of a clone is reported for some rows only, either as once, few or many, or as a class for expanded clones.

>TRBJ2-2|medium-sized|TRBV11-2|TRBD1
TGTGCCAGCAGCTTGGACAGGGCCACCGGGGAGCTGTTTTTT
CASSLDRATGELFF
>TRBJ2-7|few|TRBV6-1|-
TGTGCCAGTCCCGGTGGGTACTTC
CASPGGYF
>TRBJ1-5|-|TRBV20-1|-
TGCAGCGCCAATGTCCCCTCAGGGGGCAATCAGCCCCAGCATTTT
CSANVPSGGNQPQHF
>TRBJ1-5|-|TRBV15|TRBD1
TGTGTCACCAGCAGGGAAAGAGACAGGGGAGGCCTCAATCAGCCCCAGCATTTT
CVTSRERDRGGLNQPQHF
>TRBJ2-3|-|TRBV7-3|-
TGTGCCAGCAGCTTACCTGGCACAGATACGCAGTATTTT
CASSLPGTDTQYF
>TRBJ2-7|-|TRBV24-1|-
TGTGCCACCAGTGAGGGGGGAGCGGGTTTGTACGAGCAGTACTTC
CATSEGGAGLYEQYF
>TRBJ2-1|-|TRBV4-2|-
TGTGCCAGCAGCCAGGGGGTGGGGGGAGTAATCAATGAGCAGTTCTTC
CASSQGVGGVINEQFF
>TRBJ2-5|many|TRBV20-1|TRBD2
TGCAGTGCTGGATTCGGGACTAGCCAAGAGACCCAGTACTTC
CSAGFGTSQETQYF
>TRBJ1-1|many|TRBV7-8|-
TGTGCCAGCAGCTGGAGCAGCGACACTGAAGCTTTCTTT
CASSWSSDTEAFF
>TRBJ2-3|many|TRBV7-2|-
TGTGCCAGCAGCAACACAGATACGCAGTATTTT
CASSNTDTQYF
>TRBJ2-3|medium-sized|TRBV12-3/TRBV12-4|-
TGTGCCAGCACGGAAGCGGCTAGCACAGATACGCAGTATTTT
CASTEAASTDTQYF
>TRBJ2-5|many|TRBV20-1|TRBD2
TGCAGTGTCCCGGGGGGGTTGGTCGTGGAGACCCAGTACTTC
CSVPGGLVVETQYF
>TRBJ2-7|many|TRBV4-2|TRBD2
TGTGCCAGCAGCCTCCACCGGCCCCGTGGGGCCGGGACTAGCCTTTACGAGCAGTACTTC
CASSLHRPRGAGTSLYEQYF
>TRBJ1-1|-|TRBV18|-
TGTGGGAGCTCACCCCCCTCGACATTTGAAGCTTTCTTT
CGSSPPSTFEAFF
>TRBJ1-1|-|TRBV28|-
TGTGCCAGCAGTTCGGGGAACAATGAAGCTTTCTTT
CASSSGNNEAFF
>TRBJ2-2|few|TRBV28|-
TGTGCCAGCACTCCTGGCAACTTGAACACCGGGGAGCTGTTTTTT
CASTPGNLNTGELFF
>TRBJ2-1|many|TRBV20-1|-
TGCAGTGCCGACCGACCATCTTCGGGGGACAATGAGCAGTTCTTC
CSADRPSSGDNEQFF
>TRBJ2-1|many|TRBV27|TRBD1
TGTGCCAGCAGTCGCCGGGACAGGCACTACAATGAGCAGTTCTTC
CASSRRDRHYNEQFF
>TRBJ2-3|-|TRBV9|-
TGTGCCAGCAGCAAGTCGGGGGGCACAGATACGCAGTATTTT
CASSKSGGTDTQYF
>TRBJ1-2|many|TRBV7-9|-
TGTGCCAGCAGCCTAAAGTCCTATGGCTACACCTTC
CASSLKSYGYTF
>TRBJ2-7|-|TRBV30|-
TGTGCCTGGGGCAGGAGGACTCTCGGGCAGTACTTC
CAWGRRTLGQYF